The 17 T cell receptor beta chains in this list originate from one sample, sequenced in a study of response to subunit inactivated influenza vaccine. TCRdb reanalysed the RT-PCR reads using MiXCR and keeps one entry per CDR3 protein. The sample lists 400,000 to 550,000 distinct CDR3 sequences, around 25% occurring once. Here the sequenced sample was CD4+ T cells sorted from PBMCs, taken 4 to 6 days after vaccination. These receptors all come from a man aged 50-60 years who received an inactivated influenza vaccine.

This clonotype came up many times. This chain connects TRBV15 to TRBJ2-3; D unresolved. Trimming took off 5 bases at V and 4 bases at J, with 10 bases between the two ends. The CDR3 runs 13 residues. Germline V lookup: CDR1 LNHNV, CDR2 YYDKDF (reference sequence). CDR3 bases: TGTGCCACCAGCTCGTTCGGCTCAGATACGCAGTATTTT. The encoded protein is CATSSFGSDTQYF. The entire variable domain, with the rest obtained from reference TRBV15 and TRBJ2-3, is as follows: DAMVIQNPRYQVTQFGKPVTLSCSQTLNHNVMYWYQQKSSQAPKLLFHYYDKDFNNEADTPDNFQSRRPNTSFCFLDIRSPGLGDTAMYLCATSSFGSDTQYFGPGTRLTVL.

This clonotype was found a few times. The V call is TRBV27, the J call TRBJ2-7, with TRBD2 as a possible D gene (5 bases). The V gene lost 3 bases and the J gene lost 3 bases, with 12 bases spanning the gap. The CDR3 is 14 residues long. Looked up from germline, CDR1 is MNHEY and CDR2 is SMNVEV (reference sequence). Written as DNA, the CDR3 is TGTGCCAGCAGTTTCATGACTACCCACTACGAGCAGTACTTC. Residues: CASSFMTTHYEQYF.

The chain uses TRBV6-6 and TRBJ2-5; D not certain. Trimming removed 0 bases from V and 5 bases from J, with 7 bases in between. The CDR3 is made up of 13 amino acids. Germline values: CDR1 MNHNY, CDR2 SVGAGI (reference sequence). The CDR3 spells CASSYSGWETQYF. DNA for the CDR3: TGTGCCAGCAGTTACTCCGGGTGGGAGACCCAGTACTTC.

The genes are TRBV10-3 and TRBJ2-5; 8 bases fit TRBD2. The CDR3 extends over 14 amino acids. With V trimmed by 6 bases and J by 2 bases, 5 bases remained unmatched. In germline, CDR1 is ENHRY, CDR2 SYGVKD. CDR3 region: CAISPTSGQETQYF. In DNA form, the CDR3 reads TGTGCCATCAGCCCAACTAGCGGTCAAGAGACCCAGTACTTC.

This clonotype has just a few counts. The chain combines TRBV5-1 with TRBJ2-1; 8 positions agree with TRBD1. Trimming took 4 bases from V and 10 from J; bases not matched to a gene: 7. In germline, CDR1 is SGHRS, CDR2 YFSETQ. The CDR3 runs to 13 residues. CDR3 in DNA: TGCGCCAGCAGCACAGGACAGGGTGGGGAGCAGTTCTTC. Protein product: CASSTGQGGEQFF.

This clonotype was observed a handful of times. V usage is TRBV20-1 and J usage is TRBJ2-3; D gene unclear. The CDR3 runs to 12 residues. Trimming pared 6 bases from V and 0 bases from J, leaving 7 bases between. Germline V gene data show CDR1 as DFQATT and CDR2 as SNEGSKA (reference sequence). The CDR3 loop is CSAFVSTDTQYF. The CDR3, as DNA: TGCAGTGCGTTCGTGAGCACAGATACGCAGTATTTT.

The chain links TRBV5-4 to TRBJ2-3; 7 nucleotides line up with TRBD2. This CDR3 is built from 14 residues. J was trimmed by 2 bases and V by 7 bases; bases with no gene match: 7. Germline-derived CDR1 and CDR2 are SGHNT and YYREEE (reference sequence). For the CDR3, the DNA is TGTGCCAGCGGGAGGGAGGGGCACACAGATACGCAGTATTTT. Residues: CASGREGHTDTQYF.

V gene TRBV5-1 combines with J gene TRBJ2-1; 8 positions agree with TRBD2. CDR3 length: 16 amino acids. The germline V gene encodes CDR1 SGHRS and CDR2 YFSETQ. V trimming: 1 base; J trimming: 4 bases; junction bases outside the gene matches: 7. CDR3 DNA: TGCGCCAGCAGCTTGATAGCGGGGACTACGTACAATGAGCAGTTCTTC. It is translated as CASSLIAGTTYNEQFF. Full variable domain (rest looked up from reference TRBV5-1 and TRBJ2-1): KAGVTQTPRYLIKTRGQQVTLSCSPISGHRSVSWYQQTPGQGLQFLFEYFSETQRNKGNFPGRFSGRQFSNSRSEMNVSTLELGDSALYLCASSLIAGTTYNEQFFGPGTRLTVL.

This rearrangement joins TRBV12-3 or TRBV12-4 to TRBJ2-2, with 7 positions matching TRBD1. The CDR3 loop spans 16 amino acids. V trimming: 3 bases; J trimming: 7 bases; junction bases outside the gene matches: 11. The CDR3 region is CASSFSVGRTGGELFF. DNA of the CDR3: TGTGCCAGCAGTTTCAGTGTGGGCAGGACAGGCGGGGAGCTGTTTTTT.

A few counts support this clonotype. This chain uses TRBV12-3 or TRBV12-4 with TRBJ2-4, with 11 bases that match TRBD2. Trimming removed 1 base from V and 9 bases from J; junction bases left unmatched: 2. The CDR3 is 14 residues long. CDR3: CASSLGTSGFIQYF. DNA for the CDR3: TGTGCCAGCAGTTTAGGGACTAGCGGGTTCATTCAGTACTTC.

J is TRBJ2-1 and V is TRBV4-1; D is perhaps TRBD2 (6 bases). This CDR3 comprises 16 residues. V lost 0 bases to trimming and J lost 2 bases, with 11 bases between them. Germline V gene data show CDR1 as MGHRA and CDR2 as YSYEKL. In DNA form, the CDR3 reads TGCGCCAGCAGCCAAGACGACAGACTAGCCTACAATGAGCAGTTCTTC. Protein product: CASSQDDRLAYNEQFF.

Only a few counts were recorded for this clonotype. The V call is TRBV12-3 or TRBV12-4, the J call TRBJ2-3; TRBD2 aligns across 11 bases. This CDR3 comprises 15 residues. V was clipped by 4 bases and J by 4 bases; unmatched bases: 4. DNA for the CDR3: TGTGCCAGCAGTTCGGGGGGACTAGCGGCAGATACGCAGTATTTT. This encodes CASSSGGLAADTQYF.

J is TRBJ2-1 and V is TRBV12-3 or TRBV12-4; D may be TRBD2 (5 bases). The CDR3 is 14 residues long. Deletions cut 10 bases from V and 0 bases from J, with 13 bases between. The CDR3 sequence: CATQRSSSYNEQFF. In nucleotides, the CDR3 is TGTGCCACCCAGCGGTCCAGCTCCTACAATGAGCAGTTCTTC.

This clonotype occurred a few times. The chain combines TRBV20-1 with TRBJ2-3, with a weak D call TRBD2 (7 bases). V was pared by 7 bases and J by 3 bases, with 17 bases between. CDR1 DFQATT and CDR2 SNEGSKA come from the germline V gene (reference sequence). The CDR3 is 14 residues long. CDR3 in DNA: TGCAGTGGGGGGGGCCATAGGTGGACAGATACGCAGTATTTT. It is translated as CSGGGHRWTDTQYF.

The chain is built from TRBV5-1 and TRBJ1-2; 9 bases map to TRBD1. Trimming at V came to 4 bases and at J to 3 bases, leaving 7 bases not matched to a gene. CDR1 is SGHRS and CDR2 is YFSETQ in the germline V gene. CDR3 length equals 15 residues. CDR3 region: CASSTGDRVYYGYTF. CDR3 sequence (DNA): TGCGCCAGCAGCACTGGGGACAGGGTTTACTATGGCTACACCTTC.

This clonotype was observed a handful of times. The chain links TRBV18 to TRBJ2-1; D unclear. CDR1 KGHSH and CDR2 LQKENI come from the germline V gene. V dropped 0 bases and J dropped 0 bases, with 3 bases sitting between them. This CDR3 contains 14 residues. CDR3 DNA sequence: TGTGCCAGCTCACCACCTAGCTCCTACAATGAGCAGTTCTTC. This codes for CASSPPSSYNEQFF. Looking up the rest from reference TRBV18 and TRBJ2-1 gives the full variable domain: NAGVMQNPRHLVRRRGQEARLRCSPMKGHSHVYWYRQLPEEGLKFMVYLQKENIIDESGMPKERFSAEFPKEGPSILRIQQVVRGDSAAYFCASSPPSSYNEQFFGPGTRLTVL.

The CDR3 here is CASTFSGKGVGEQFF. The CDR3 DNA is TGTGCCAGCACCTTCAGCGGGAAGGGAGTGGGAGAGCAGTTCTTC. This chain links TRBV12-3 or TRBV12-4 with TRBJ2-1, with 7 bases lining up with TRBD2. CDR3 length equals 15 residues. J was trimmed by 10 bases and V by 7 bases; bases with no gene match: 16.